This T cell receptor (beta chain) was captured by sequencing in a study of CXCR3-negative and CXCR3-positive naive CD8 T cells (dated by TCRdb to the late 2010s). About the study as a whole: In total, 130 million to 150 million TRB reads were obtained, which works out to roughly 1.5 +/- 0.3 million reads per library. Diversity and physicochemical repertoire analyses covered over 10 donors pooled from two independent experiments. For the TRBV-TRBJ cluster analysis, the naive subsets came from roughly 5 donors, while the memory cells came from 3 donors. Here is what the overall study found, with its caveats: Freshly isolated PBMCs were used for most assays because CXCR3 expression went down partially after cryopreservation. Both naive subsets had comparably high repertoire diversity, while memory CD8+ T cells had much lower repertoire diversity. TRBV-TRBJ usage was similar between naive CXCR3-negative and CXCR3-positive cells from the same donor, while memory cells showed distinct patterns. TRB CDR3s from CXCR3-positive naive cells showed higher hydrophobicity (lower Kidera factor 4), lower energy, and higher strength and volume indices than CXCR3-negative naive cells. Surface CD5, linked to self-reactivity in mice, was comparable between naive subsets; TCR interaction strength was therefore also inferred from TRB CDR3 physicochemical properties.

Concerning this clonotype: No antigen is known for it.

For each CD8+ T cell subset, flow sorting was done in triplicate, and 300,000 or so cells per subset went directly into RLT lysis buffer. Naive CD8+ T cells were defined stringently as CD45RO-CCR7+CD27+CD95- to exclude memory contaminants. Standard density gradient centrifugation was used to isolate peripheral blood mononuclear cells from buffy coats. Naive CXCR3-negative and CXCR3-positive CD8+ T cells were flow-sorted using a FACSAria III. An RNeasy Mini Kit was used to extract total RNA from the sorted cells. Sequencing instrument: NextSeq 550. The Human TCR Profiling Kit (MiLaboratory) was used to make UMI-labeled 5' RACE TRB cDNA libraries. The full amount of extracted RNA was used for cDNA synthesis, and the full amount of resulting cDNA was used for PCR amplification. Libraries were prepared in parallel with an identical number of PCR cycles. The authors' pipeline ran thus. MIGEC and MiXCR extracted about 50,000 +/- 10,000 unique UMI-labeled TRB cDNA molecules per library, requiring at least two reads per UMI. On average, roughly 40,000 +/- 10,000 functional in-frame TRB CDR3 nucleotide clonotypes lacking stop codons were found per library. After downsampling to 5000 UMI-labeled TRB molecules per sample, diversity metrics such as normalized Shannon-Wiener and Chao1 were calculated in VDJtools. VDJtools computed clonotype-size-weighted physicochemical properties of the central five CDR3 residues: interaction energy, strength, volume and Kidera factor 4. TCRdb reanalyzed the reads, keeping one entry per CDR3 protein sequence and omitting DNA. Here the V and J calls rest on TCRdb's processing, not on the authors' analysis. The record for this sample contains tens of thousands of distinct CDR3 sequences. Clones ranked in the top ten supply 0.7% to 1% of the sample.

The TCR was taken from a human donor in good health. Some clones in this sample may be carry-over from other donors' samples. What was sequenced was naive CXCR3+ CD8+ T cells from blood. The cell subset or site label, as the study defines it: CD45RO-CCR7+CD27+CD95- naive CD8+ T cells expressing CXCR3 (TNR3+).

This receptor has the CDR3 CASSLDPYEEGETQYF. The sequence joins TRBV2 to TRBJ2-5; TCRdb lists TRBD1, though no DNA is available to test this call. Inclusive of the bounding cysteine and phenylalanine, the CDR3 is 16 residues long. No DNA has been recorded. The CDR1 and CDR2 encoded by the germline V gene are SNHLY and FYNNEI. Supplemented by the reference TRBV2 and TRBJ2-5 proteins around the CDR3, the complete variable domain is EPEVTQTPSHQVTQMGQEVILRCVPISNHLYFYWYRQILGQKVEFLVSFYNNEISEKSEIFDDQFSVERPDGSNFTLKIRSTKLEDSAMYFCASSLDPYEEGETQYFGPGTRLLVL.